The following is a TCR beta chain sequence with its context. The target antigen is unknown. This entry is derived from a study of CD8+ T cells in alopecia areata. Germline values: CDR1 MGHDK, CDR2 SYGVNS. With 8 bases clipped from V and 1 base from J, the junction kept 12 bases outside the gene matches. The CDR3 totals 17 residues. cDNA reverse transcribed from extracted RNA served as the sequencing template. Clones were read by immunoSEQ multiplex PCR, and TCRdb kept only the in-frame ones, dropping some. The sample shows 64,000 or so clones, roughly 46% of them seen only once. Specified treatment: oral pan-JAK inhibitor, 5-10 mg twice daily. Peripheral blood samples and lesional scalp punch biopsies were obtained from alopecia areata patients. Study results and limitations: Sequencing of scalp samples also captures resident alphabeta T cells of normal skin.

The gene calls are TRBV25-1 and TRBJ2-3, with 10 bases lining up with TRBD2. Sequenced material: CD8+ T cells sorted from blood, taken at approximately week 37, from a patient treated with tofacitinib. This receptor was taken from a human donor with alopecia areata. The CDR3 region has the DNA TGTGCCAGCGGGGGGACTAGCGAGAGGTGGGGCACAGATACGCAGTATTTT. This sequence encodes CASGGTSERWGTDTQYF.